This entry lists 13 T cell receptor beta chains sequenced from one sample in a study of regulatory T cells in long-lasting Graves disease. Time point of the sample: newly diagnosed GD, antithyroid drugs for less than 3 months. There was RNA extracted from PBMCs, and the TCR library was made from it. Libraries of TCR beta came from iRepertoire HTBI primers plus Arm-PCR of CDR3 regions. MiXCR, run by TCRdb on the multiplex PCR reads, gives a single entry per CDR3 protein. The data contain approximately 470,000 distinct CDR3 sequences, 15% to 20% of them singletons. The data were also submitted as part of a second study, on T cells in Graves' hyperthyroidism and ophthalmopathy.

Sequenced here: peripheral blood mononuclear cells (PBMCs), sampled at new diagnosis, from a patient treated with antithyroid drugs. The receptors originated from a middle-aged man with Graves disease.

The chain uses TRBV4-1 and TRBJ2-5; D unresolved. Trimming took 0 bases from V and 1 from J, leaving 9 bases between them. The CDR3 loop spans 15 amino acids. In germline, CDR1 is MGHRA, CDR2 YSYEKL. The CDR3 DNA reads TGCGCCAGCAGCCAAGAAATAGTCAGCCAAGAGACCCAGTACTTC. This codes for CASSQEIVSQETQYF.

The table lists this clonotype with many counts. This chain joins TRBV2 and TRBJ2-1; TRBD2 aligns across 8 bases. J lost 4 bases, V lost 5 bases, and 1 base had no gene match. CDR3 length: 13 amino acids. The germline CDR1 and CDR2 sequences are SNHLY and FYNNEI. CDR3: CASSREGYNEQFF. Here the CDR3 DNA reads TGTGCCAGCAGTCGGGAGGGATACAATGAGCAGTTCTTC.

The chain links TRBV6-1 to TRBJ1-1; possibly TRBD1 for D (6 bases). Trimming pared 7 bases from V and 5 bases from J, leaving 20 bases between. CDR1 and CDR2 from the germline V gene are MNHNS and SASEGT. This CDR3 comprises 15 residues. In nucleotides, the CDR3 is TGTGCCAGCAAACTAGCGGGGGGGCGCGGGACTGAAGCTTTCTTT. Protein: CASKLAGGRGTEAFF.

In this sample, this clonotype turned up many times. CDR3 sequence: CASSLPTGNSPLHF. The CDR3 nucleotides are TGTGCCAGCAGCTTACCGACAGGCAATTCACCCCTCCACTTT. The chain employs TRBV11-3 and TRBJ1-6, with a tentative D call TRBD1 (6 bases). CDR1 and CDR2 from the germline V gene are SGHNT and YENEEA. V lost 2 bases, J lost 7 bases, and 9 bases lay in between. The CDR3 consists of 14 residues. The variable domain in full, completed from reference TRBV11-3 and TRBJ1-6, reads EAGVVQSPRYKIIEKKQPVAFWCNPISGHNTLYWYLQNLGQGPELLIRYENEEAVDDSQLPKDRFSAERLKGVDSTLKIQPAELGDSAVYLCASSLPTGNSPLHFGNGTRLTVT.

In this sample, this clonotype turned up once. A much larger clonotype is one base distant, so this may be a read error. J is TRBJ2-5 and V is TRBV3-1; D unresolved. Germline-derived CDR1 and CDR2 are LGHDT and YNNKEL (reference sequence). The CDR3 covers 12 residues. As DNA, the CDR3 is TGTGCCAGCAACCAAGTGAAAGAGACCCAGTACTTC. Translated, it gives CASNQVKETQYF.

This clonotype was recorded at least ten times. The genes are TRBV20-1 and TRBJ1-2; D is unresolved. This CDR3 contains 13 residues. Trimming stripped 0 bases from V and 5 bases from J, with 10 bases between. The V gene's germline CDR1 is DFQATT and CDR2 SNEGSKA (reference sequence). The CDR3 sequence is CSAREGGWYGYTF. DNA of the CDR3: TGCAGTGCTAGAGAGGGCGGCTGGTATGGCTACACCTTC.

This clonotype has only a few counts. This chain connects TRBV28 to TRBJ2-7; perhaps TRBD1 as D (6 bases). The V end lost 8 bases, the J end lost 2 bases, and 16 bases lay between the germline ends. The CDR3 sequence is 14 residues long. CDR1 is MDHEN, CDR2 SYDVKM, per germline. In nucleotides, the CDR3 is TGTGCCAGCGACGAGGCAGGGGCTCCCTACGAGCAGTACTTC. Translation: CASDEAGAPYEQYF.

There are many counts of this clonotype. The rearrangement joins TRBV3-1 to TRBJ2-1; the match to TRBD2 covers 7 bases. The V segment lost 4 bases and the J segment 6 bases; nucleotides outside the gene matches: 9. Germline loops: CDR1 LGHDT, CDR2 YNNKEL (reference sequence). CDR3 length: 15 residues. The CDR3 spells CASSPRTRAFNEQFF. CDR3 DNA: TGTGCCAGCAGCCCGCGGACTAGGGCCTTCAATGAGCAGTTCTTC.

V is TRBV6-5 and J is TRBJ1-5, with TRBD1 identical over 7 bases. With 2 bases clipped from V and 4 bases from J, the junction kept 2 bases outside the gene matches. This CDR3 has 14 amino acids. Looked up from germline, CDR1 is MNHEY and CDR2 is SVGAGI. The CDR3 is CASSYRRGNQPQHF. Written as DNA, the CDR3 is TGTGCCAGCAGTTACCGCAGGGGGAATCAGCCCCAGCATTTT.

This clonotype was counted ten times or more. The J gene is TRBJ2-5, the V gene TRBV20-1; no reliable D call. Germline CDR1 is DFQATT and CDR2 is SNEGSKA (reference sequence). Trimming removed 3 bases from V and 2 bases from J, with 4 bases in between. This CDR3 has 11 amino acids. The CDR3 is CSASEQETQYF. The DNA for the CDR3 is TGCAGTGCTAGCGAGCAAGAGACCCAGTACTTC.

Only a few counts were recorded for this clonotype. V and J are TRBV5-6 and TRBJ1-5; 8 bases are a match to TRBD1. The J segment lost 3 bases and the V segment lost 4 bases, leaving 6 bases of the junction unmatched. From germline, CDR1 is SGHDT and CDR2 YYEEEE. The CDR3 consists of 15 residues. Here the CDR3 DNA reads TGTGCCAGCAGCCAAAAGGACAGGGCCAATCAGCCCCAGCATTTT. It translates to CASSQKDRANQPQHF. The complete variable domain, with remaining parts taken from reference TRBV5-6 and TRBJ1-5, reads DAGVTQSPTHLIKTRGQQVTLRCSPKSGHDTVSWYQQALGQGPQFIFQYYEEEERQRGNFPDRFSGHQFPNYSSELNVNALLLGDSALYLCASSQKDRANQPQHFGDGTRLSIL.

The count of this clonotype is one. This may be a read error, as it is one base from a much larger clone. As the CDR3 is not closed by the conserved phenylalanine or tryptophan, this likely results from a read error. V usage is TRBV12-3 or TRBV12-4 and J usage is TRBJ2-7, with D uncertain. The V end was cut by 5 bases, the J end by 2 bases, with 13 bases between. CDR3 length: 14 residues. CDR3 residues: CASSRVGRTYEQYL. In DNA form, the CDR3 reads TGTGCCAGCAGTAGAGTTGGCAGGACCTACGAGCAGTACCTC.

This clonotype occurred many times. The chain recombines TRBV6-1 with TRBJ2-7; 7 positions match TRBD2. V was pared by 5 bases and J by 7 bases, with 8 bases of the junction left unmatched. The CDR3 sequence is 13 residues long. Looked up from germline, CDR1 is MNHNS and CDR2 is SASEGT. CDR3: CASSLAGVEEQYF. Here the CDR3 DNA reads TGTGCCAGCAGTCTTGCGGGAGTGGAAGAGCAGTACTTC.